The 2 T cell receptor beta chains below come from one sample, sequenced in a study of blood T cell repertoires in COVID-19. The protocol was immunoSEQ multiplex PCR, while the TCRdb copy is restricted to in-frame clones and leaves out a portion. In the table there are around 180,000 clones, about 82% of which are singletons. The sample consisted of PBMCs or T cells enriched from blood (not recorded which). These receptors originate from a woman younger than 45 who had recovered from COVID-19.

The chain recombines TRBV9 with TRBJ2-1; weak D call: TRBD1 (5 bases). The CDR3 totals 13 residues. Trimming shortened V by 0 bases and J by 5 bases, and 6 bases separated the two germline ends. The germline V gene encodes CDR1 SGDLS and CDR2 YYNGEE. CDR3 amino acids: CASSVADNNEQFF. CDR3 bases: TGTGCCAGCAGCGTAGCGGACAACAATGAGCAGTTCTTC.

In this sample, this clone turned up once. The V gene is TRBV9, the J gene TRBJ1-1, with TRBD1 matching 10 bases. The V gene's germline CDR1 is SGDLS and CDR2 YYNGEE. Trimming took 3 bases from V and 5 from J; bases not matched to a gene: 10. This CDR3 spans 16 amino acids. The CDR3 spells CASSGLGTGVRTEAFF. The DNA for the CDR3 is TGTGCCAGCAGCGGGCTTGGGACAGGGGTCCGGACTGAAGCTTTCTTT.